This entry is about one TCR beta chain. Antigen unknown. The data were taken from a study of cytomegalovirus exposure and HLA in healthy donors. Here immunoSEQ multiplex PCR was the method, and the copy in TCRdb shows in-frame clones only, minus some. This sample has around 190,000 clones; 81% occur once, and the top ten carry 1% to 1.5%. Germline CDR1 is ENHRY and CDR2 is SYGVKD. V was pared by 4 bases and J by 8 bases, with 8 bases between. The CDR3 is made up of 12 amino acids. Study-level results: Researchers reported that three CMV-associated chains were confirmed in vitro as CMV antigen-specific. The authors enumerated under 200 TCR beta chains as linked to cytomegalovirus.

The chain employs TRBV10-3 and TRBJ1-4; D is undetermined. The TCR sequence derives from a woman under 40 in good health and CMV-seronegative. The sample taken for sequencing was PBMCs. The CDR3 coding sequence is TGTGCCATCAGTGGTCTTGAGGAAAAACTGTTTTTT. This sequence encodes CAISGLEEKLFF.